The following is a T cell receptor (beta chain) sequence with its context. Antigen unknown. V shed 4 bases and J shed 3 bases, with 10 bases lying between them. CDR1 MNHEY and CDR2 SMNVEV come from the germline V gene (reference sequence). CDR3 length: 14 residues. One entry per CDR3 protein, called by TCRdb with MiXCR from the reads. The sample lists 640,000 or so distinct CDR3 sequences; 30% to 40% were seen once. The sample belongs to a study of T cell repertoires in cytomegalovirus infection. Study in general: Peptides in the study included HLA-C-restricted and HLA-B-restricted CMV epitopes. Public TCR beta signatures were indicative of both CMV infection and a matching HLA type.

Study-wide points: Across the ex vivo response, the dominant clonotypes were HLA-C-restricted CMV-specific TCR beta clonotypes. Carriers of CMV plus the relevant HLA were identified by cumulative public TCR beta family frequency.

This material consisted of cultured PBMCs, taken from culture after CMV antigen stimulation. V gene TRBV27 combines with J gene TRBJ1-5; no firm D call. The sequence was obtained from a human donor in good health (CMV status not recorded). Some clones in this sample may be carry-over from other donors' samples. CDR3: CASSSPTSNQPQHF. In nucleotides, the CDR3 is TGTGCCAGCAGTTCACCGACATCCAATCAGCCCCAGCATTTT.